Described below is a single TCR beta chain sequence and its context. The record originates from a study of blood T cell repertoires in COVID-19. Study-wide background: Donors in the United States, Italy and Spain gave samples during acute or convalescent COVID-19. PBMCs, B-cell-depleted T cells, or T cells provided the cDNA or gDNA that made up the material.

Per the original methods: Estimation of nucleated cell counts relied on the amplification of reference gene primers. Data came from immunoSEQ multiplex PCR; TCRdb stores just in-frame clones and leaves some out. D and trimming were read from the DNA, whereas the V and J calls and clone size are those reported in that table. The data contain 130,000 to 150,000 clones, approximately 89% of them singletons. Trimming cost V 5 bases and J 9 bases; bases outside gene matches: 12. Germline-derived CDR1 and CDR2 are SGHVS and FQNEAQ. The CDR3 spans 15 residues. This clonotype was obtained from a human donor in a cohort sampled during active COVID-19. Source material: peripheral blood. The J gene is TRBJ2-5, the V gene TRBV7-8; TRBD1 matches 10 bases. CDR3 sequence reads: CASSTRDRGFRAQYF. CDR3 DNA sequence: TGTGCCAGCAGCACCCGGGACAGGGGTTTTCGGGCCCAGTACTTC.